This T cell receptor (beta chain) was obtained from a study of human T cells and chemical hapten exposure (dated by TCRdb to 2020 to 2023). At the level of the whole study: For sensitization, 2% DPC in acetone was applied to a 2 cm by 2 cm area of upper inner arm skin. Patch testing was done on the upper back using Finn chambers containing 0.01% DPC, and results were scored after 6 days according to International Contact Dermatitis Research Group standards. Most of the patients in the cohort were female, and the cohort covered alopecia areata with under or over 50% scalp involvement, alopecia totalis and alopecia universalis. Twenty-nine alopecia patients provided blood for TCR sequencing at one to four time points (pre-sensitization, 2, 6 and 24 weeks). Patient blood was sampled pre-sensitization (week 0) and at 2, 6 and about 24 weeks after DPC sensitization. This study followed changes in the peripheral blood TCR repertoire in vivo during primary and secondary sensitization of alopecia patients to the hapten diphenylcyclopropenone (DPC). Throughout the study period of around 24 weeks, patients also received therapeutic DPC doses to the scalp every week. Libraries were pooled for sequencing, and variation in per-sample TCR yields was attributed mainly to small differences in library volumes within the pool.

The sample's time point label, in plain terms: pre-sensitization, week 0. Reading the label with the study, this specimen's treatment or condition is: therapeutic diphenylcyclopropenone sensitization with weekly scalp DPC. At each patch-test visit, blood was drawn before the patch test was applied. Eligible patients were aged 18 to 70, diagnosed with alopecia, deemed suitable for DPC therapy, and excluded if pregnant. Total RNA was extracted from unfractionated whole blood that had been collected in Tempus Blood RNA tubes. What the study reported, not specific to this receptor: Compared with pre-sensitization or healthy control sets, expanded TCRs formed significantly more large CDR3 similarity clusters, which is consistent with antigen-driven responses. Repeated subsampling changed both the strength of the expansion versus patch-test correlation and the threshold at which the correlation became significant. The number of PT1 expanded TCRs positively correlated with patch test score, significant at thresholds 8, 16 and 32 but not 4. DPC sensitization did not change how many TCRs were above 1 in 1000 frequency, and no evidence was found of alterations in global repertoire structure. Because all patients had alopecia, a presumed autoimmune disease, the immune response of the patients might differ from that of healthy individuals.

This clonotype was counted at least ten times. Its antigen is unknown. The sample holds no much larger clone one base away, and base qualities are not on file. The library came from RACE. Sequencer: NextSeq 500. During library preparation, unique molecular identifiers were attached to individual cDNA molecules so that TCRs could be counted in a quantitative, reproducible way. From each blood RNA sample, both TCR alpha and TCR beta chains were sequenced. Per the original workflow: A median of about 100,000 TCRs per sample was observed, with a range of roughly 23,224 to 700,000. V, J and CDR3 annotation of the TCR reads was carried out using the Decombinator software suite. For PS versus PT1 abundance plots, all samples were subsampled to the same number of TCRs (28,000). Expanded TCRs were defined as absent before sensitization and observed at least eight times at the 2-week time point. TCRdb trimmed public reads at Q25 via fastp, called clones via MiXCR and kept in-frame beta chains. Each CDR3 protein gets just one entry, which takes the most common genes and DNA from the rows behind it. The V and J calls and clone size are TCRdb's, not the authors'. In this sample the table shows 65,000 to 70,000 distinct CDR3 sequences, approximately 9.9% of which occur a single time. The top ten constitute 4% to 6% of the sample.

V and J are truncated by 2 bases and 6 bases respectively, leaving an intervening sequence of 10 bases. Including the terminal cysteine and phenylalanine, the CDR3 comprises 14 residues. Solely the CDR3 DNA is kept, with 42 bases framed from the first base. Material: whole blood, obtained in connection with sensitization to the hapten diphenylcyclopropenone (DPC). The chain is assembled from TRBV12-3 or TRBV12-4 and TRBJ1-4; the D gene identity is not certain. The clonotype originates from a woman aged 50 to 65 with alopecia areata. Some clones in this sample may be carry-over from other donors' samples. The nucleotide sequence reads TGTGCCAGCAGTTTAAGGCAGGCCGATGAAAAACTGTTTTTT. It translates to CASSLRQADEKLFF.